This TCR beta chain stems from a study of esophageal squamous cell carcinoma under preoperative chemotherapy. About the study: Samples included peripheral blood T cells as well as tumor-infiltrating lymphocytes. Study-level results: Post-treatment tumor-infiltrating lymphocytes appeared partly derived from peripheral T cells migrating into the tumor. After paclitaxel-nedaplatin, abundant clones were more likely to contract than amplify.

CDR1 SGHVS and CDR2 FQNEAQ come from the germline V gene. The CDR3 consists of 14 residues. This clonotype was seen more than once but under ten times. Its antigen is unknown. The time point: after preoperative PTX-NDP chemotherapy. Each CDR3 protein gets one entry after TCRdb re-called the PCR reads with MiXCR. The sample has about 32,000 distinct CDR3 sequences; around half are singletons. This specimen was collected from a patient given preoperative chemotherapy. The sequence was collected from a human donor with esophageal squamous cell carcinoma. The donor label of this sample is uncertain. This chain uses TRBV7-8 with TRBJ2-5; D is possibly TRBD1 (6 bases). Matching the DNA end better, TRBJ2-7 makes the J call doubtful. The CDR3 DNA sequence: TGTGCCAGCAGCTCGAGACGGACAGTTGACGAGCAGTACTTC. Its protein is CASSSRRTVDEQYF.